The sequence of this TCR beta chain was determined in a study of CD4 T cells in relation to SARS-CoV-2 and coronaviruses. Study as a whole: TCR beta CDR3s were sequenced after roughly ten-day antigen culture of PBMCs. No peptide or an HIV-1 Nef peptide pool served as negative control. The HLA restriction of the shared crossreactive spike epitopes was mapped.

Method: immunoSEQ multiplex PCR; TCRdb's copy keeps in-frame clones and lacks some. Of about 12,000 clones listed, 69% are singletons. As regards this clone: Its antigen is undetermined.

CDR1 is GTSNPN, CDR2 SVGIG, per germline (reference sequence). This CDR3 is built from 12 residues. With 5 bases clipped from V and 9 bases from J, the junction kept 3 bases outside the gene matches. Before the COVID-19 pandemic, during about 2010-2018, CD4+ T cells were taken from unexposed donors. Isolation of CD4+ T cells took place after around eleven days in culture. Unexposed-donor CD4+ T cells were probed with SARS-CoV-2 S/N and four cold-coronavirus spikes, cells permitting. The chain combines TRBV30 with TRBJ1-6; 8 bases line up with TRBD1. What was sequenced was CD4+ T cells from PBMCs, cultured in vitro. The sequence was collected from a human donor in good health. CDR3 bases: TGTGCCTGGGGACAGGGAGGTTCACCCCTCCACTTT. Its protein is CAWGQGGSPLHF.